A selection of T cell receptor beta chains follows, all from one sample in a study of cytomegalovirus exposure and HLA in healthy donors. Profiled with immunoSEQ multiplex PCR; TCRdb holds only in-frame clones, not every one. Of 130,000 to 150,000 clones detected, roughly 79% appear once; the ten largest clones hold less than 3%. The sequenced sample consisted of PBMCs. The receptor set was obtained from a male donor in good health and CMV-seronegative. CDR3s include the opening cysteine and the closing phenylalanine or tryptophan. A D gene is named only where the DNA matches it firmly. Clone size appears in some rows only: once, few, many, or a class for an expanded clone.

DNA	CDR3	D	size	V	J
TGTGCCAGCAGCGGGACTTCCGTAACTAATGAAAAACTGTTTTTT	CASSGTSVTNEKLFF	NA	NA	TRBV11-2	TRBJ1-4
TGTGCCAGCAGTGCCCTAGGCCTATCCTACGAGCAGTACTTC	CASSALGLSYEQYF	NA	NA	TRBV6-1	TRBJ2-7
TGTGCCAGCAGCCACTGGGGGGGACAGGTTACATCTGGGGCCAACGTCCTGACTTTC	CASSHWGGQVTSGANVLTF	NA	NA	TRBV6-4	TRBJ2-6
TGTGCCAGCAGCCCCAGGACAGGGGGCAACACCGGGGAGCTGTTTTTT	CASSPRTGGNTGELFF	TRBD1	NA	TRBV11-3	TRBJ2-2
TGTGCCTGGAGGGAGGGTGTGATCGAAAAACTGTTTTTT	CAWREGVIEKLFF	NA	NA	TRBV30	TRBJ1-4
TGTGCCAGTAGTATACCTGGGGGCATCTACGAGCAGTACTTC	CASSIPGGIYEQYF	NA	NA	TRBV19	TRBJ2-7
TGTGCCAGCAGCCGAACAGGGATTAACTATGGCTACACCTTC	CASSRTGINYGYTF	NA	NA	TRBV7-9	TRBJ1-2
TGTGCCAGCAGCTTGGTCGCCTCGGATGGCTACACCTTC	CASSLVASDGYTF	NA	NA	TRBV5-6	TRBJ1-2
TGTGCCAGCAGTTGGGCCGAGTCCCGGAACACTGAAGCTTTCTTT	CASSWAESRNTEAFF	NA	once	TRBV2	TRBJ1-1
TGTGCCTGGAGTCTCCCCGGGACAGATAACCATGAGCAGTTCTTC	CAWSLPGTDNHEQFF	TRBD1	NA	TRBV30	TRBJ2-1
TGTGCCTGGAGCCTAGGGGACACTGAAGCTTTCTTT	CAWSLGDTEAFF	NA	NA	TRBV30	TRBJ1-1
TGTGCCAGCAGCCCGGTTCCTGTTCTCTCCTACGAGCAGTACTTC	CASSPVPVLSYEQYF	NA	NA	TRBV4-2	TRBJ2-7
TGCAGCGTTGTTCCTTGGGGACTAGCGGTCTCCTACAATGAGCAGTTCTTC	CSVVPWGLAVSYNEQFF	TRBD2	NA	TRBV29-1	TRBJ2-1
TGTGCCAGCAGAAAAAAGGGGGAACTGTTTTTT	CASRKKGELFF	NA	once	TRBV25-1	TRBJ1-4
TGTGCCAGCAGCTTGACAGGGACCGAGCAGTACTTC	CASSLTGTEQYF	NA	NA	TRBV5-6	TRBJ2-7
TGTGCCAGCAGCTTTTCAGACAGAGCTTATAACACTGAAGCTTTCTTT	CASSFSDRAYNTEAFF	NA	NA	TRBV11-2	TRBJ1-1
TGCGCCAGCAGACGGACAGGGGGCTACGAGCAGTACTTC	CASRRTGGYEQYF	TRBD1	few	TRBV5-1	TRBJ2-7
TGTGCCAGCAGTGATCATCGGGCAGGGCACACTGAAGCTTTCTTT	CASSDHRAGHTEAFF	NA	NA	TRBV25-1	TRBJ1-1
TGTGCCAGCAGCACTTCCGGGACAGGAGAGACCCAGTACTTC	CASSTSGTGETQYF	TRBD1	NA	TRBV9	TRBJ2-5
TGTGCCAGCAGCTTTAACGTAGATCAGCCCCAGCATTTT	CASSFNVDQPQHF	NA	few	TRBV9	TRBJ1-5
TGTGCCAGCAGCGGACAGGGGGCCGCCGGGGAGCTGTTTTTT	CASSGQGAAGELFF	TRBD1	NA	TRBV11-3	TRBJ2-2
TGCGCCAGCAGCCGGGACTCGGATGGCTACCCCTTC	CASSRDSDGYPF	NA	NA	TRBV5-1	TRBJ1-2
TGTGCCTGGAGTGGTTTCAATTATGGCTACACCTTC	CAWSGFNYGYTF	NA	NA	TRBV30	TRBJ1-2
TGTGCCAGCTCACCCCCCCAGGGGGCGCACTACGAGCAGTACTTC	CASSPPQGAHYEQYF	TRBD1	few	TRBV18	TRBJ2-7
TGTGCCAGCAGCTTAAAGGCGGGGACTAGCGGGCCAACCTACGAGCAGTACTTC	CASSLKAGTSGPTYEQYF	TRBD2	NA	TRBV7-3	TRBJ2-7
TGTGCCAGCAGTACGGGACTAGCGGGAGGTCAGGCGCAGTATTTT	CASSTGLAGGQAQYF	TRBD2	NA	TRBV6-1	TRBJ2-3
TGTGCCAGCAGCAGTCAGGGTAATCAGCCCCAGCATTTT	CASSSQGNQPQHF	NA	NA	TRBV2	TRBJ1-5
TGTGCCAGTAGCCCCGGACAGATATACGAGCAGTACTTC	CASSPGQIYEQYF	NA	NA	TRBV19	TRBJ2-7
TGTGCCAGCAGCTTAGACGACGGACTATATAGCAATCAGCCCCAGCATTTT	CASSLDDGLYSNQPQHF	NA	NA	TRBV7-6	TRBJ1-5
TGTGCCTGGAGTGTAACAGGGGGTTTAGGCTACCCCTTC	CAWSVTGGLGYPF	TRBD1	NA	TRBV30	TRBJ1-2
TGTGCCAGCAGCATTCAGGGATACACCGGGGAGCTGTTTTTT	CASSIQGYTGELFF	NA	NA	TRBV7-9	TRBJ2-2
TGTGCCAGCAGTGACAGGCCCCCCGGGACAGGGGGTGAAAAACTGTTTTTT	CASSDRPPGTGGEKLFF	TRBD1	few	TRBV27	TRBJ1-4
TGTGCCAGCAGCCTGTCCCGGGGTTCTAGCTACTATGGCTACACCTTC	CASSLSRGSSYYGYTF	NA	NA	TRBV2	TRBJ1-2
TGTGCCAGTAGTATAGCGGGGGGAATCACAGATACGCAGTATTTT	CASSIAGGITDTQYF	TRBD2	NA	TRBV19	TRBJ2-3
TGTGCCAGCAGTGGACAGGGGTATGACACTGAAGCTTTCTTT	CASSGQGYDTEAFF	TRBD1	NA	TRBV2	TRBJ1-1
TGTGCCAGCAGCCCGGGACAGGAGTATAATTCACCCCTCCACTTT	CASSPGQEYNSPLHF	TRBD1	NA	TRBV5-4	TRBJ1-6
TGTGCCAGCAGCGTAGGTCAGAACTACGAGCAGTACTTC	CASSVGQNYEQYF	NA	NA	TRBV9	TRBJ2-7
TGTGCCAACATTGCGGATAACACTGAAGCTTTCTTT	CANIADNTEAFF	NA	NA	TRBV6-5	TRBJ1-1
TGTGCCAGCAGCCCCGGACAGGGACCTGGAAACACCATATATTTT	CASSPGQGPGNTIYF	TRBD1	NA	TRBV11-3	TRBJ1-3
TGTGCCAGCAGCTTAGACAGGAGAACTGAAGCTTTCTTT	CASSLDRRTEAFF	NA	NA	TRBV7-2	TRBJ1-1
TGTGCCAGTAGCCTCGGACATTTAACATCCTATGGCTACACCTTC	CASSLGHLTSYGYTF	NA	NA	TRBV19	TRBJ1-2
TGCGCCAGCAGTGACCTCGGCGGGGGCACAGATACGCAGTATTTT	CASSDLGGGTDTQYF	NA	NA	TRBV10-1	TRBJ2-3
TGTGCCAGCAGTTACTCCGAGACAGGGGGCCGTGGCTACACCTTC	CASSYSETGGRGYTF	TRBD1	NA	TRBV6-6	TRBJ1-2
TGTGCCAGCAGCTTAGCGAGGGTACCCGACTCTGGAAACACCATATATTTT	CASSLARVPDSGNTIYF	NA	NA	TRBV7-9	TRBJ1-3
TGTGCCAGCAGCCCCAAACTACGGGGGGGCGGGTACGAGCAGTACTTC	CASSPKLRGGGYEQYF	TRBD2	NA	TRBV5-4	TRBJ2-7
TGTGCCAGCAGCCAAGTCGGCTACCAGGAGGATTTGTTGAACACTGAAGCTTTCTTT	CASSQVGYQEDLLNTEAFF	NA	NA	TRBV4-2	TRBJ1-1
TGTGCCAGCAGTCTGGACAGGGGGTCCTACGAGCAGTACTTC	CASSLDRGSYEQYF	TRBD1	NA	TRBV27	TRBJ2-7
TGCAGCGTTGAAGCCGAGCAGGGAAGAAGGCAGTACTTC	CSVEAEQGRRQYF	NA	NA	TRBV29-1	TRBJ2-7
TGCGCCAGCAGCTTGGCTGCAGGGCTGAACACTGAAGCTTTCTTT	CASSLAAGLNTEAFF	NA	NA	TRBV5-1	TRBJ1-1
TGCGCCAGCAGCTCCCGGACAGGTGGGAACACTGAAGCTTTCTTT	CASSSRTGGNTEAFF	TRBD1	few	TRBV5-1	TRBJ1-1
TGTGCCAGCAGTCGGCAGGGCTACTCTGGAAACACCATATATTTT	CASSRQGYSGNTIYF	NA	NA	TRBV6-1	TRBJ1-3
TGTGCCAGCAGTCAGCTTAGCGGAACAGGCTACGAGCAGTACTTC	CASSQLSGTGYEQYF	NA	NA	TRBV6-1	TRBJ2-7
TGTGCCAGCAGTGAATTTGGACAGGGGTTTGGTGGCTACACCTTC	CASSEFGQGFGGYTF	TRBD1	NA	TRBV2	TRBJ1-2
TGTGCCAGCATATGGGGGGAAGGCTACACCTTC	CASIWGEGYTF	NA	NA	TRBV6-6	TRBJ1-2
TGTGCCAGCTCAACTGTCAGGGGGCAAGTCACTGAAGCTTTCTTT	CASSTVRGQVTEAFF	TRBD1	NA	TRBV18	TRBJ1-1
TGTGCCACCAGCAGAGGACAGGATTATGGCTACACCTTC	CATSRGQDYGYTF	NA	NA	TRBV15	TRBJ1-2
TGTGCCAGCACCACGACAGGGGCTAACTATGGCTACACCTTC	CASTTTGANYGYTF	TRBD1	few	TRBV6-5	TRBJ1-2
TGCGCCAGCAGTTACGGACAATCCTACGAGCAGTACTTC	CASSYGQSYEQYF	NA	NA	TRBV5-1	TRBJ2-7
TGCGCCAGCAGCTTCGCACGGGGGGGAAGCACTGAAGCTTTCTTT	CASSFARGGSTEAFF	NA	NA	TRBV5-1	TRBJ1-1
TGTGCCAGTAGTTTTGACAGGGGTTCCGGCTACACCTTC	CASSFDRGSGYTF	TRBD1	NA	TRBV19	TRBJ1-2